Listed here are 9 T cell receptor beta chains from one sample, sequenced in a study of blood T cell repertoires in COVID-19 (dated by TCRdb to the early 2020s). Library method: the immunoSEQ multiplex PCR assay. TCRdb mirrors the immuneACCESS table, restricted to in-frame sequences. Some clones are absent from its copies; in checked studies, under half trace to an unresolved V gene, and the reason for the others is unknown. Present in this sample are fewer than 60,000 clones, roughly 82% of which were seen just once. The ten largest clones represent about 26% of the sample. Sequencing input: peripheral blood. The origin of the receptors is a woman aged 80 or over with acute or convalescent COVID-19.

This clone was seen more than once but under ten times. The J gene is TRBJ1-2, the V gene TRBV27; TRBD1 aligns across 8 bases. CDR1 is MNHEY and CDR2 is SMNVEV in the germline V gene (reference sequence). The CDR3 runs to 15 residues. With V trimmed by 0 bases and J by 6 bases, 6 bases remained unmatched. CDR3 in DNA: TGTGCCAGCAGTTTATCGGCAGGGGGCGTTAATGGCTACACCTTC. Translating it yields CASSLSAGGVNGYTF.

The V and J genes are TRBV7-9 and TRBJ1-6; D uncertain. With 1 base removed from V and 10 bases from J, the gap between germline ends came to 14 bases. From germline, CDR1 is SEHNR and CDR2 FQNEAQ (reference sequence). This CDR3 comprises 15 residues. CDR3 nucleotides: TGTGCCAGCAGCTTAGACGCAGGAGGAGGATCACCCCTCCACTTT. Protein product: CASSLDAGGGSPLHF.

This chain uses TRBV2 with TRBJ1-4; D unclear. V lost 10 bases to trimming and J lost 7 bases, with 19 bases between them. From germline, CDR1 is SNHLY and CDR2 FYNNEI. The CDR3 length is 14 residues. The CDR3 DNA is TGTGCCACCAGACCCACGGTCGGGAGTGAAAAACTGTTTTTT. Its translation: CATRPTVGSEKLFF.

This clone was recorded only once. The J gene is TRBJ1-1, the V gene TRBV2; the D gene is possibly TRBD1 (6 bases). This CDR3 has 12 amino acids. CDR1 is SNHLY and CDR2 is FYNNEI in the germline V gene. V lost 6 bases, J lost 5 bases, and 10 bases lay in between. As DNA, the CDR3 is TGTGCCAGCAGAGTAGACAGGACTGAAGCTTTCTTT. It is translated as CASRVDRTEAFF. The full variable domain, its missing parts supplied by reference TRBV2 and TRBJ1-1, is EPEVTQTPSHQVTQMGQEVILRCVPISNHLYFYWYRQILGQKVEFLVSFYNNEISEKSEIFDDQFSVERPDGSNFTLKIRSTKLEDSAMYFCASRVDRTEAFFGQGTRLTVV.

The gene calls are TRBV3-1 (or the pseudogene TRBV3-2) and TRBJ2-7; no firm D call. Looked up from germline, CDR1 is LGHDT and CDR2 is YNNKEL (reference sequence). The CDR3 runs 14 residues. Trimming pared 4 bases from V and 0 bases from J, leaving 10 bases between. The CDR3 nucleotides are TGTGCCAGCAGCCCTGAAGTCAGCTCCTACGAGCAGTACGTC. As protein: CASSPEVSSYEQYV.

The chain employs TRBV27 and TRBJ1-2; no clear D gene. This CDR3 spans 13 amino acids. The V end lost 7 bases, the J end lost 2 bases, and 11 bases lay between the germline ends. Per germline, CDR1 MNHEY and CDR2 SMNVEV (reference sequence). Here the CDR3 DNA reads TGTGCCAGCAAGGGAGAGATGAACTATGGCTACACCTTC. It yields the protein CASKGEMNYGYTF.

This clone was seen only once. This chain connects TRBV6-6 to TRBJ1-1; 7 nucleotides agree with TRBD1. Germline V CDR1 and CDR2: MNHNY, SVGAGI (reference sequence). CDR3 length: 13 amino acids. V shed 8 bases, J shed 3 bases, and the junction held 6 bases outside the gene matches. The CDR3 DNA sequence: TGTGCCAGCGGCCGACAGGGAGACACTGAAGCTTTCTTT. This sequence encodes CASGRQGDTEAFF.

The chain uses TRBV30 and TRBJ2-7; a weak D match, TRBD1 (6 bases). The CDR3 has 16 amino acids. CDR1 GTSNPN and CDR2 SVGIG come from the germline V gene (reference sequence). V lost 0 bases to trimming and J lost 2 bases, with 17 bases between them. The CDR3 here is CAWSVRRGTRAYEQYF. In DNA form, the CDR3 reads TGTGCCTGGAGTGTGCGTAGGGGGACAAGGGCCTACGAGCAGTACTTC. The full variable domain, rest sourced from reference TRBV30 and TRBJ2-7, is SQTIHQWPATLVQPVGSPLSLECTVEGTSNPNLYWYRQAAGRGLQLLFYSVGIGQISSEVPQNLSASRPQDRQFILSSKKLLLSDSGFYLCAWSVRRGTRAYEQYFGPGTRLTVT.

V is TRBV7-2 and J is TRBJ2-1, with 9 bases identical to TRBD1. CDR1 SGHTA and CDR2 FQGNSA come from the germline V gene. Trimming at V came to 6 bases and at J to 3 bases, leaving 6 bases not matched to a gene. The CDR3 covers 15 residues. The DNA of the CDR3 is TGTGCCAGCAGGAGACCGACAGGGGGCTACAATGAGCAGTTCTTC. Protein product: CASRRPTGGYNEQFF.